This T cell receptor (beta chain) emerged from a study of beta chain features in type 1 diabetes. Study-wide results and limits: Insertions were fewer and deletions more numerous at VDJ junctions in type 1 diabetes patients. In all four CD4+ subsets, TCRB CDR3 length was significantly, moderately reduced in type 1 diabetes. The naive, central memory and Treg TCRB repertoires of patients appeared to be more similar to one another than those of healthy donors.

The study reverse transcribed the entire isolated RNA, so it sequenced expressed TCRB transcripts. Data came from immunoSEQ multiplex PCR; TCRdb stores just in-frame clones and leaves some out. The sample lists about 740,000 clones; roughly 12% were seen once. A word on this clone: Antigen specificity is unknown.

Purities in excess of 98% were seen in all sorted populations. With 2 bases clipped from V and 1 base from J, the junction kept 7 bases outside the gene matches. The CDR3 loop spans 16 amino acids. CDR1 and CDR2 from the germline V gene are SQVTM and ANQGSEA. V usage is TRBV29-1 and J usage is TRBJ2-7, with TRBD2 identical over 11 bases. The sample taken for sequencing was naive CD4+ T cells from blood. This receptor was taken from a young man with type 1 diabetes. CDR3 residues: CSVEFLAGGSSYEQYF. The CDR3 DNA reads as TGCAGCGTTGAATTCCTAGCGGGGGGTAGTTCCTACGAGCAGTACTTC.